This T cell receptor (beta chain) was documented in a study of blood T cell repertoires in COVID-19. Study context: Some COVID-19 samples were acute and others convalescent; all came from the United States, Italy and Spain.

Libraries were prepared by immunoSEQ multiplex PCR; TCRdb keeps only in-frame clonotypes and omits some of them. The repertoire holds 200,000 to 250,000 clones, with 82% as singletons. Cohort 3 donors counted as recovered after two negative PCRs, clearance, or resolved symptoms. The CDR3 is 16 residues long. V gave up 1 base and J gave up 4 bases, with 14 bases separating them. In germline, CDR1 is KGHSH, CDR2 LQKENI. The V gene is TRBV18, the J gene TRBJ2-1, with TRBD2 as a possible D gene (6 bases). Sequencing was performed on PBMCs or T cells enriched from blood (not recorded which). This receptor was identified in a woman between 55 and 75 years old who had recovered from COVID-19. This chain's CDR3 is CASSPQTGVIYNEQFF. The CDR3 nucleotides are TGTGCCAGCTCACCACAAACGGGAGTGATTTACAATGAGCAGTTCTTC.